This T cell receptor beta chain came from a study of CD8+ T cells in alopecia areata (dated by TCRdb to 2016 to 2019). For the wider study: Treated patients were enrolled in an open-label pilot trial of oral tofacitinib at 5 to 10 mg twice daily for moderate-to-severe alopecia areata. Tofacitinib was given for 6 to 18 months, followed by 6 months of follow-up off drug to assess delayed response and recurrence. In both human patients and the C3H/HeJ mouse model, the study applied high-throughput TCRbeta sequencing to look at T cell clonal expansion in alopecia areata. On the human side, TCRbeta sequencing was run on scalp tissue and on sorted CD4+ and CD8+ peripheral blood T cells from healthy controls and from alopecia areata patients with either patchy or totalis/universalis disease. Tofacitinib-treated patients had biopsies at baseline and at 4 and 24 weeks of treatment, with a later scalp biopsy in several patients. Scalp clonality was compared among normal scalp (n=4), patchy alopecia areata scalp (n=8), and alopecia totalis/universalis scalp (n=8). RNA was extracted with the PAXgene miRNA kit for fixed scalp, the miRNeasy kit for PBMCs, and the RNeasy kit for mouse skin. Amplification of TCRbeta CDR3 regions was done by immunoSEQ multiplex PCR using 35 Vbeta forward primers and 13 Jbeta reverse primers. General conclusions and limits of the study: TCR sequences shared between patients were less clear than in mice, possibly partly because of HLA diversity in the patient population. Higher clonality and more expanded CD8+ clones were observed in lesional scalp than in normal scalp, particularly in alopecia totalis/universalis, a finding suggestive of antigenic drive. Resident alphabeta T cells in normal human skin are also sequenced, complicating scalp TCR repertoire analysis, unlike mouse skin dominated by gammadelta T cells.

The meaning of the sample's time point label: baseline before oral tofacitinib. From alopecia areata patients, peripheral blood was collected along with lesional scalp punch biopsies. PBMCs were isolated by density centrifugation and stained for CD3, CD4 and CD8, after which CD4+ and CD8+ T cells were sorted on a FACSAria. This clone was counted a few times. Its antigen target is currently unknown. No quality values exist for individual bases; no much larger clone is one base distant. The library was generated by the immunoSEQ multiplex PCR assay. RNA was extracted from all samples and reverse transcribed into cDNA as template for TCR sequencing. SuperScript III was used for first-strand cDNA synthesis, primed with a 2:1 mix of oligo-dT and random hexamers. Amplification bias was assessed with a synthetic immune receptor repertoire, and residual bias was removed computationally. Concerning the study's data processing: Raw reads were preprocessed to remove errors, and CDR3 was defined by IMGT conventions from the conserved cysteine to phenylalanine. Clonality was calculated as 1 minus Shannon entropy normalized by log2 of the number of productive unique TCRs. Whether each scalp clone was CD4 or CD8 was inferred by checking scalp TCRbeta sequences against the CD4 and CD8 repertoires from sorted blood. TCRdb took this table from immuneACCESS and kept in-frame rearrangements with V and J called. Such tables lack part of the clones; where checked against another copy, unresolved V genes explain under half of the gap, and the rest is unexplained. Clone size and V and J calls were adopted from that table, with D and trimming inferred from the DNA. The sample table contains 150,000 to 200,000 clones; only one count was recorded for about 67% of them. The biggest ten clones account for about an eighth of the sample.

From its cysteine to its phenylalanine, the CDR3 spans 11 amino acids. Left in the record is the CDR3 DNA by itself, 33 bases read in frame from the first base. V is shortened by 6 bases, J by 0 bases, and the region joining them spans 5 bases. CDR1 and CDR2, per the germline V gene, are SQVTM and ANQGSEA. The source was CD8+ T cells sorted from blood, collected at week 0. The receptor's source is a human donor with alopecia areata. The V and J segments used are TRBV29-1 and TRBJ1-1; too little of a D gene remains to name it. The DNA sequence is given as TGCAGCGTGCCTTTGAACACTGAAGCTTTCTTT. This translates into CSVPLNTEAFF.